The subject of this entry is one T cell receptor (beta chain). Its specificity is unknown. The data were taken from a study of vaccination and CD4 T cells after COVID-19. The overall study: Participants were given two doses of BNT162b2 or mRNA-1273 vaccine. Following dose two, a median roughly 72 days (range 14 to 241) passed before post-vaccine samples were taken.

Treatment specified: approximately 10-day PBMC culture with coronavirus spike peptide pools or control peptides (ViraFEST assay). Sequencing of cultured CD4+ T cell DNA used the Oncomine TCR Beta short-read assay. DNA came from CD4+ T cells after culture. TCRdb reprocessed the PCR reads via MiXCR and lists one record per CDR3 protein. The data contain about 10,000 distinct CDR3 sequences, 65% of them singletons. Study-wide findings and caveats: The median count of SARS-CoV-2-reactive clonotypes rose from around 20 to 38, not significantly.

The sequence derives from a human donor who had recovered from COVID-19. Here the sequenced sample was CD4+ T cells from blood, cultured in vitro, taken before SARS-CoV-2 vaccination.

CDR3 region: CSARGTGRYSNQPQHF. In DNA, the CDR3 is TGCAGTGCTAGAGGGACAGGGCGTTATAGCAATCAGCCCCAGCATTTT. V gene TRBV20-1 combines with J gene TRBJ1-5; 8 bases agree with TRBD1. The CDR3 spans 16 residues. V dropped 1 base and J dropped 0; count of bases not matched to a gene: 5. The germline V gene has CDR1 DFQATT and CDR2 SNEGSKA (reference sequence).